This T cell receptor beta chain was recovered during a study of T cells in Graves' hyperthyroidism and ophthalmopathy. Amplification of TCR beta CDR3 regions used RNA as the template. First-round RT-PCR of the TCR CDR3 relied on the HTBI primer set. MiXCR, applied by TCRdb to the multiplex PCR reads, yields one record per CDR3 protein. The sample has 250,000 to 300,000 distinct CDR3 sequences, about 14% seen once. Ten or more counts support this clonotype. The CDR3 sequence is 15 residues long. Germline CDR1 SGDLS, CDR2 YYNGEE. With V trimmed by 5 bases and J by 2 bases, 10 bases remained unmatched. V usage is TRBV9 and J usage is TRBJ2-7; 7 bases agree with TRBD1. The sequenced material came from blood. The sequence was obtained from a woman aged 25 to 39 with Graves' hyperthyroidism that later progressed to Graves' ophthalmopathy. CDR3 sequence reads: CASSGGDSGTYEQYF. CDR3 in DNA: TGTGCCAGCAGTGGTGGGGACAGTGGTACCTACGAGCAGTACTTC.